This TCR beta chain was sequenced during a study of OX40 agonist ivuxolimab in advanced cancers. General study results and limits: Compared with CD4+, CD8+ T cells on average had more expanded clones. Some of the lowest clonal expansion was seen in partial responders at 0.1-3.0 mg/kg. Antigen targets of the expanded peripheral T cells went undetermined.

Assay used: immunoSEQ multiplex PCR; TCRdb lists only in-frame clones, some missing. The sample lists approximately 30,000 clones, around nine tenths seen once, with over 25% in the top ten. Blood got drawn at baseline, again on cycle 4 day 1, and then on cycle 7 day 1. This clone occurred a few times. Antigen: not known. V was cut by 0 bases and J by 7 bases, with 10 bases left in between. Germline V lookup: CDR1 SGDLS, CDR2 YYNGEE. This CDR3 comprises 13 residues. The source was CD4+ or CD8+ T cells sorted from blood, collected in a trial of the OX40 agonist ivuxolimab. The sequence came from an adult with an advanced solid tumor such as melanoma, head and neck, liver or kidney cancer. The J gene is TRBJ1-1, the V gene TRBV9; tentative D call: TRBD1 (5 bases). CDR3 sequence reads: CASSVDNRHEAFF. CDR3 nucleotides: TGTGCCAGCAGCGTAGATAACAGGCATGAAGCTTTCTTT. Full variable domain (outside the CDR3, taken from reference TRBV9 and TRBJ1-1): DSGVTQTPKHLITATGQRVTLRCSPRSGDLSVYWYQQSLDQGLQFLIQYYNGEERAKGNILERFSAQQFPDLHSELNLSSLELGDSALYFCASSVDNRHEAFFGQGTRLTVV.